Listed here are 9 T cell receptor beta chains from one sample, sequenced in a study of blood T cell repertoires in COVID-19. Clones were read by immunoSEQ multiplex PCR, and TCRdb kept only the in-frame ones, dropping some. The sample contains 75,000 to 100,000 clones, over 80% of which appear only once. Material: peripheral blood. These receptors all stem from a woman older than 75 with acute or convalescent COVID-19.

CDR3: CASKAESGANVLTF. CDR3 sequence (DNA): TGTGCCAGCAAGGCGGAATCTGGGGCCAACGTCCTGACTTTC. The chain carries TRBV2 and TRBJ2-6; unclear D gene. V dropped 7 bases and J dropped 1 base, with 8 bases sitting between them. This CDR3 comprises 14 residues. Germline CDR1 and CDR2: SNHLY and FYNNEI.

The chain carries TRBV2 and TRBJ2-3; 7 bases match TRBD2. Germline V lookup: CDR1 SNHLY, CDR2 FYNNEI. CDR3 length equals 13 residues. Trimming cost V 11 bases and J 0 bases; bases outside gene matches: 5. The CDR3 loop is CAPGGSSTDTQYF. The CDR3 bases are TGTGCCCCCGGGGGGTCTAGCACAGATACGCAGTATTTT. The full variable domain, rest sourced from reference TRBV2 and TRBJ2-3, is EPEVTQTPSHQVTQMGQEVILRCVPISNHLYFYWYRQILGQKVEFLVSFYNNEISEKSEIFDDQFSVERPDGSNFTLKIRSTKLEDSAMYFCAPGGSSTDTQYFGPGTRLTVL.

This chain joins TRBV7-2 and TRBJ1-5; 10 bases map to TRBD1. The CDR3 totals 16 residues. Germline CDR1 reads SGHTA; CDR2 reads FQGNSA. V lost 7 bases to trimming and J lost 4 bases; unmatched junction nucleotides: 10. In nucleotides, the CDR3 is TGTGCCAGCATCCAACAAGACAGGGGGCGAAATCAGCCCCAGCATTTT. Its protein is CASIQQDRGRNQPQHF.

This chain links TRBV7-2 with TRBJ2-5; 7 bases match TRBD1. Germline lookup yields CDR1 SGHTA and CDR2 FQGNSA. V lost 4 bases and J lost 5; bases outside the gene matches: 4. The CDR3 is 13 amino acids. CDR3 DNA: TGTGCCAGCAGCTACGACAGGGCGGAGACCCAGTACTTC. Translation gives CASSYDRAETQYF.

This clone was seen just once. The chain carries TRBV18 and TRBJ1-5; no definite D call. The CDR3 extends over 15 amino acids. Between the trimmed V and J ends, which lost 4 bases and 0 bases, there was a span of 10 bases. Germline V lookup: CDR1 KGHSH, CDR2 LQKENI. The DNA of the CDR3 is TGTGCCAGCTCACTCGTAGCTAATAGCAATCAGCCCCAGCATTTT. Protein product: CASSLVANSNQPQHF.

The V gene is TRBV11-3, the J gene TRBJ2-2; 7 bases are a match to TRBD1. V was pared by 0 bases and J by 3 bases, with 1 base of the junction left unmatched. The CDR3 runs 15 residues. CDR1 and CDR2 (germline): SGHNT, YENEEA. The CDR3 DNA follows: TGTGCCAGCAGCTTAGACAGGGGGTACACCGGGGAGCTGTTTTTT. Its translation is CASSLDRGYTGELFF.

The chain combines TRBV19 with TRBJ1-4, with a weak D call TRBD1 (5 bases). V was pared by 7 bases and J by 5 bases, with 17 bases between. CDR1 LNHDA and CDR2 SQIVND come from the germline V gene (reference sequence). The CDR3 is made up of 15 amino acids. CDR3 residues: CASTKTGSANEKLFF. The CDR3 DNA follows: TGTGCCAGTACGAAAACAGGCTCGGCGAATGAAAAACTGTTTTTT.

CDR3 bases: TGTGCCACCAGTGATCCTCAGGGGCCCGGAGAGACCCAGTACTTC. Its translation is CATSDPQGPGETQYF. The gene calls are TRBV24-1 and TRBJ2-5; possible D gene TRBD1, 6 bases. Germline V gene sequence: CDR1 KGHDR, CDR2 SFDVKD. V shed 3 bases and J shed 4 bases, with 14 bases lying between them. The CDR3 is made up of 15 amino acids.

This clone was seen just once. The chain joins TRBV5-5 to TRBJ2-5, with D perhaps matching TRBD1 (7 bases). The CDR3 consists of 14 residues. From germline, CDR1 is SGHKS and CDR2 YYEKEE (reference sequence). The V end was cut by 4 bases, the J end by 2 bases, with 12 bases between. DNA of the CDR3: TGTGCCAGCAGCGCGGGACAGCTACAAGAGACCCAGTACTTC. As protein: CASSAGQLQETQYF.